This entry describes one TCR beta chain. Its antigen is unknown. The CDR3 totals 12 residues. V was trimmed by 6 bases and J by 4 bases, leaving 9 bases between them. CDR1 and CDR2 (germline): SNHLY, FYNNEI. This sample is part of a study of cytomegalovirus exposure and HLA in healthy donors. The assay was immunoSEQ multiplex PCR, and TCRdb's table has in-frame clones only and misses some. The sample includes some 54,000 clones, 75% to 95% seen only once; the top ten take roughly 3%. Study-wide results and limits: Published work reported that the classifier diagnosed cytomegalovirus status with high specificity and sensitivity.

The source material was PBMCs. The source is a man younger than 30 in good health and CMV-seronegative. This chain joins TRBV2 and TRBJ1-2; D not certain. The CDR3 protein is CASRTTSYGYTF. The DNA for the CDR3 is TGTGCCAGCAGGACAACTTCCTATGGCTACACCTTC.